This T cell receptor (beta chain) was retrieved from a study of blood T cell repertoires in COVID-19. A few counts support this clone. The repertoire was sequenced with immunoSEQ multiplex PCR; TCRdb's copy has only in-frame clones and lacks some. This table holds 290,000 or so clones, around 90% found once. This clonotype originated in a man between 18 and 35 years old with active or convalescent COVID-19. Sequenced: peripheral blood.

DNA for the CDR3: TGTGCCAGCAGCTTGGGACAGTATAATTCACCCCTCCACTTT. This encodes CASSLGQYNSPLHF. This sequence joins TRBV9 and TRBJ1-6, with 7 bases fitting TRBD1. The CDR3 length is 14 residues. CDR1 and CDR2 from the germline V gene are SGDLS and YYNGEE. V shed 4 bases, J shed 4 bases, and the junction held 2 bases outside the gene matches.